This T cell receptor beta chain was captured by sequencing in a study of blood T cell repertoires in COVID-19. This CDR3 spans 14 amino acids. V dropped 9 bases and J dropped 10 bases, with 18 bases sitting between them. Germline V gives CDR1 KGHDR, CDR2 SFDVKD. TCRdb's table, derived via immunoSEQ multiplex PCR, lists solely in-frame clones and lacks some. This sample yields roughly 330,000 clones, of which more than 75% are seen a single time; about 5.2% belongs to the top ten. Sequenced input: PBMCs or T cells enriched from blood (not recorded which). The J gene is TRBJ1-6, the V gene TRBV24-1, with D tentatively TRBD1 (6 bases). This clonotype originated in a young woman who had recovered from COVID-19. This CDR3 is CATREGDNGSPLHF. Written as DNA, the CDR3 is TGTGCCACCCGGGAGGGGGACAACGGATCACCCCTCCACTTT.